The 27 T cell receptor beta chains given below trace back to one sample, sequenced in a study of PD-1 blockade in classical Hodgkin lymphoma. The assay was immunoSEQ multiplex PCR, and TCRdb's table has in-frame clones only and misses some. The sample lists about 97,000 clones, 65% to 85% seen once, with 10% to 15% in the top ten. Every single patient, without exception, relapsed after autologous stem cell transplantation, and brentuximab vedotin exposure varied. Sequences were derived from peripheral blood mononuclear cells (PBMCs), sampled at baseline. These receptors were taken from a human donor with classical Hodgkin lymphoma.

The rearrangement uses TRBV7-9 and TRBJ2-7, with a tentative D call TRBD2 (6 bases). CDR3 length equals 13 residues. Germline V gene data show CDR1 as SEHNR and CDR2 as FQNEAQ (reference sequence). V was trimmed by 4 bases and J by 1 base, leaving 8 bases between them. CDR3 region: CASSWDSSYEQYF. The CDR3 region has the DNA TGTGCCAGCAGCTGGGACTCATCCTACGAGCAGTACTTC. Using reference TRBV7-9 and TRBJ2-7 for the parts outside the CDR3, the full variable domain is DTGVSQNPRHKITKRGQNVTFRCDPISEHNRLYWYRQTLGQGPEFLTYFQNEAQLEKSRLLSDRFSAERPKGSFSTLEIQRTEQGDSAMYLCASSWDSSYEQYFGPGTRLTVT.

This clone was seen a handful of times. CDR3 coding DNA: TGTGCCAGCAGTGGGGCCGGGGATACGCAGTATTTT. Its translation is CASSGAGDTQYF. V usage is TRBV6-6 and J usage is TRBJ2-3; D perhaps matches TRBD1 (5 bases). The V end lost 5 bases, the J end lost 6 bases, and 9 bases lay between the germline ends. Germline V lookup: CDR1 MNHNY, CDR2 SVGAGI (reference sequence). The CDR3 extends over 12 amino acids.

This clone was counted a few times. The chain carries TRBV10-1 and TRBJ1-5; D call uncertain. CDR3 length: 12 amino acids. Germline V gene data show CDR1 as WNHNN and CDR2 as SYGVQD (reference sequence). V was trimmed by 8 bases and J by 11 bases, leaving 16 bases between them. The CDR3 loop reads CASSEGQSAQHF. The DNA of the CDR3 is TGCGCCAGCTCGGAGGGTCAATCGGCCCAGCATTTT.

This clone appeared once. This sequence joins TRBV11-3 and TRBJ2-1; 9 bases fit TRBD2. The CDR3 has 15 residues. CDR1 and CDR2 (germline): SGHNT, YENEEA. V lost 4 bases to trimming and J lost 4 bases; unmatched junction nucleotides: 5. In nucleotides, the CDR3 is TGTGCCAGCAGCTACCTAGCGGGGAATTACAATGAGCAGTTCTTC. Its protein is CASSYLAGNYNEQFF.

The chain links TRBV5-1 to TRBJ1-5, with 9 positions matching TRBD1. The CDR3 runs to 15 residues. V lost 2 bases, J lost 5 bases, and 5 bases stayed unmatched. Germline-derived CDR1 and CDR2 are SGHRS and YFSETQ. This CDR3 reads CASSFPTGGDQPQHF. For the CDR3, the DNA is TGCGCCAGCAGCTTCCCTACAGGGGGCGATCAGCCCCAGCATTTT.

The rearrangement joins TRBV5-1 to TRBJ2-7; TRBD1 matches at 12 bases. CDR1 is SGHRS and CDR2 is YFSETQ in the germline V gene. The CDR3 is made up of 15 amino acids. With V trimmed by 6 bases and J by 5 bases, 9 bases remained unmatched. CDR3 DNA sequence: TGCGCCAGCAACTTACAAGGGACAGGGGGCGACGAGCAGTACTTC. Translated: CASNLQGTGGDEQYF. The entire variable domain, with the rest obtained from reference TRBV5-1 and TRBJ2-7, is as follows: KAGVTQTPRYLIKTRGQQVTLSCSPISGHRSVSWYQQTPGQGLQFLFEYFSETQRNKGNFPGRFSGRQFSNSRSEMNVSTLELGDSALYLCASNLQGTGGDEQYFGPGTRLTVT.

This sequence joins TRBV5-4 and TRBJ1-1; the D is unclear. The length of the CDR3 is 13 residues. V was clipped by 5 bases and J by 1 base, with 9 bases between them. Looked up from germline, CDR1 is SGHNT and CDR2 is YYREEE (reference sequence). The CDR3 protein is CASRPGPNTEAFF. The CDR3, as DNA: TGTGCCAGCAGGCCCGGACCGAACACTGAAGCTTTCTTT.

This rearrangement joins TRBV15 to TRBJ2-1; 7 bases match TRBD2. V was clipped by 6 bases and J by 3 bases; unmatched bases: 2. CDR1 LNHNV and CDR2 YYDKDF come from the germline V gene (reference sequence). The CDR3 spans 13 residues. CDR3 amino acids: CATRTSSYNEQFF. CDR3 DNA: TGTGCCACCAGGACTAGCAGCTACAATGAGCAGTTCTTC. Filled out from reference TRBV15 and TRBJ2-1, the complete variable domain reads DAMVIQNPRYQVTQFGKPVTLSCSQTLNHNVMYWYQQKSSQAPKLLFHYYDKDFNNEADTPDNFQSRRPNTSFCFLDIRSPGLGDTAMYLCATRTSSYNEQFFGPGTRLTVL.

CDR3 sequence: CAISDARMGTEAFF. The CDR3 DNA reads as TGTGCCATCAGTGATGCCCGAATGGGCACTGAAGCTTTCTTT. The chain links TRBV10-3 to TRBJ1-1; D gene ambiguous. CDR3 length: 14 amino acids. The germline gives CDR1 ENHRY, CDR2 SYGVKD. V lost 3 bases to trimming and J lost 4 bases, with 12 bases between them.

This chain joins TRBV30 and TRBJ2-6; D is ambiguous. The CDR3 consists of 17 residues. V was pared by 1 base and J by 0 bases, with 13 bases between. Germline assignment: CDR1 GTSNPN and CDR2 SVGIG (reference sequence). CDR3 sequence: CAWSGPRGTSGANVLTF. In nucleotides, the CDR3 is TGTGCCTGGAGTGGCCCCAGAGGAACCTCTGGGGCCAACGTCCTGACTTTC.

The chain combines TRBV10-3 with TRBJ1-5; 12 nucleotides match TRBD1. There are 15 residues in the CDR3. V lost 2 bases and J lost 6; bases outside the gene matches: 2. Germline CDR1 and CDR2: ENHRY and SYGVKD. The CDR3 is CAISEGGQGAQPQHF. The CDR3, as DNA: TGTGCCATCAGTGAGGGGGGACAGGGGGCTCAGCCCCAGCATTTT.

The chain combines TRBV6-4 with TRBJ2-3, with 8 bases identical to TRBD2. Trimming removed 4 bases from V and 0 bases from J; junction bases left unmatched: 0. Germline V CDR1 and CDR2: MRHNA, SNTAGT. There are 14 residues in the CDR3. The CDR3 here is CASSASGSTDTQYF. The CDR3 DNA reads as TGTGCCAGCAGTGCTAGCGGGAGCACAGATACGCAGTATTTT.

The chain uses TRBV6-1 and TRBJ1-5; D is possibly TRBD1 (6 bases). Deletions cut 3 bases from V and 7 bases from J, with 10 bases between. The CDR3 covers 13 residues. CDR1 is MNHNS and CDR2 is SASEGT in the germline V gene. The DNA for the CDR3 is TGTGCCAGCAGTGAGGGACAAGGCCAGCCCCAGCATTTT. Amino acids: CASSEGQGQPQHF.

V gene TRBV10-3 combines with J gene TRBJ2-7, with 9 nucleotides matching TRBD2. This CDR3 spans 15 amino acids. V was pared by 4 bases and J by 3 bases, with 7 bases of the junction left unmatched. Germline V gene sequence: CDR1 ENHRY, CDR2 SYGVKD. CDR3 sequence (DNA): TGTGCCATCAGTGGCGGCCTAGCGGGATACTACGAGCAGTACTTC. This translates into CAISGGLAGYYEQYF.

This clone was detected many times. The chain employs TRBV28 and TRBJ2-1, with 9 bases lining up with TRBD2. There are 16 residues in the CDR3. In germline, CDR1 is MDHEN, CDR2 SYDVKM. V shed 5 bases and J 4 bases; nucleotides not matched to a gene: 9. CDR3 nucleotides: TGTGCCAGCAGTCTACAGACTAGCGGACCTTACAATGAGCAGTTCTTC. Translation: CASSLQTSGPYNEQFF.

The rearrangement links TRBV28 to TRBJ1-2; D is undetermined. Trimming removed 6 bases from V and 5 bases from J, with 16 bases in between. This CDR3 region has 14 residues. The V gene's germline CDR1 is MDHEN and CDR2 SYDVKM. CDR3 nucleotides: TGTGCCAGCAGCGACTCTACCATAACTTATGGCTACACCTTC. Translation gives CASSDSTITYGYTF.

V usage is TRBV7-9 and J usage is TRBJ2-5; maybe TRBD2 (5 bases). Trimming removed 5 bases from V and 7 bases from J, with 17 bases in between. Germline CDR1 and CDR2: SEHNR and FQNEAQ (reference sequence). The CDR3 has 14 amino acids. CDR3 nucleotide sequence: TGTGCCAGCAGCCGGACCGGGAACCCAGGGACCCAGTACTTC. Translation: CASSRTGNPGTQYF.

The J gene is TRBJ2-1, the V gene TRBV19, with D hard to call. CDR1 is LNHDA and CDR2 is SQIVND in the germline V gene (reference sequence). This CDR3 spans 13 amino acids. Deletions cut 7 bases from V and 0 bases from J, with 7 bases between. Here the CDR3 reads CASMPSSYNEQFF. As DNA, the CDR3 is TGTGCCAGTATGCCCAGCTCCTACAATGAGCAGTTCTTC.

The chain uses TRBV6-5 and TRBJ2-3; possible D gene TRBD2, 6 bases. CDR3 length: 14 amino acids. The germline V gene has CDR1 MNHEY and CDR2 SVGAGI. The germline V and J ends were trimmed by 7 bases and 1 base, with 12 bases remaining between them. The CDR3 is CASTPAGRTDTQYF. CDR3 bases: TGTGCCAGCACCCCAGCGGGCCGCACAGATACGCAGTATTTT.

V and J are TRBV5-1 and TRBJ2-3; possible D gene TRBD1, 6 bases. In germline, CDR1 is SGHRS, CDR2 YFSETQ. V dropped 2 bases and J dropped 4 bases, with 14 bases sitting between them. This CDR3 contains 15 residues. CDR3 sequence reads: CASSFVQGPSDTQYF. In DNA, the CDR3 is TGCGCCAGCAGCTTTGTACAGGGCCCCTCAGATACGCAGTATTTT.

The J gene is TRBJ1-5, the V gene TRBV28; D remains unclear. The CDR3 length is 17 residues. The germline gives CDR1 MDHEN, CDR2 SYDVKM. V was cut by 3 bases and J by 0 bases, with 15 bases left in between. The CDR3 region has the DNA TGTGCCAGCAGTTTCGCCAGAAGGAGGGATAGCAATCAGCCCCAGCATTTT. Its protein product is CASSFARRRDSNQPQHF.

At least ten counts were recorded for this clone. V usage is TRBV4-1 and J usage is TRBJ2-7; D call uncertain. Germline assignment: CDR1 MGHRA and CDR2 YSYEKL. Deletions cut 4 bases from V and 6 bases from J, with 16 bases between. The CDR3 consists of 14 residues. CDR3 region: CASSLRTETFEQYF. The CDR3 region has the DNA TGCGCCAGCAGCCTTCGGACGGAGACCTTCGAGCAGTACTTC.

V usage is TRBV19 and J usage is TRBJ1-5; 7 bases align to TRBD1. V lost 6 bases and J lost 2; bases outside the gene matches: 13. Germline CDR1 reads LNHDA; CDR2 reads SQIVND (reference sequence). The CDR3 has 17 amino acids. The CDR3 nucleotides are TGTGCCAGTAGCACCCGGACAGGTTCGACGGGCAATCAGCCCCAGCATTTT. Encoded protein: CASSTRTGSTGNQPQHF. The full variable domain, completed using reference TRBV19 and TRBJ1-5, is DGGITQSPKYLFRKEGQNVTLSCEQNLNHDAMYWYRQDPGQGLRLIYYSQIVNDFQKGDIAEGYSVSREKKESFPLTVTSAQKNPTAFYLCASSTRTGSTGNQPQHFGDGTRLSIL.

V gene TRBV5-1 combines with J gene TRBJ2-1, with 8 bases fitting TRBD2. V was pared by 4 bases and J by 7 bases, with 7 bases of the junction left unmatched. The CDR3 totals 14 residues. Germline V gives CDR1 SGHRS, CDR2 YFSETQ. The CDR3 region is CASSPREGRNEQFF. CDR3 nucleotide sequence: TGCGCCAGCAGCCCCCGGGAGGGCCGAAATGAGCAGTTCTTC.

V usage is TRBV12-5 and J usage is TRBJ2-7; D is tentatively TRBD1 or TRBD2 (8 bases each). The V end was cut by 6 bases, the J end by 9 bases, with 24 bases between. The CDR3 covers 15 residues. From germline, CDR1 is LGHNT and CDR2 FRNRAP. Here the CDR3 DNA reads TGTGCTAGTGGCCCGGGAGGGACAGGTATCGGGCGGCAGTACTTC. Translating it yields CASGPGGTGIGRQYF.

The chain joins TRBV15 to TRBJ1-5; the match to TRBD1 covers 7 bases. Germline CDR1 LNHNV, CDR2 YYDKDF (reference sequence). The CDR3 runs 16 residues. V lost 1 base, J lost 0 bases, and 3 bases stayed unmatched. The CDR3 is CATSRGGTASNQPQHF. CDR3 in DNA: TGTGCCACCAGCAGAGGGGGGACAGCTAGCAATCAGCCCCAGCATTTT.

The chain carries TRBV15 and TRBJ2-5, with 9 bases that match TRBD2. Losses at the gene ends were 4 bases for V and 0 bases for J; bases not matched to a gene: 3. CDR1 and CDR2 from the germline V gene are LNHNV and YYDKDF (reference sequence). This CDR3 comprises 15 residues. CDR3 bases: TGTGCCACCAGCAATAGCGGGAGCTACCAAGAGACCCAGTACTTC. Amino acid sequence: CATSNSGSYQETQYF.